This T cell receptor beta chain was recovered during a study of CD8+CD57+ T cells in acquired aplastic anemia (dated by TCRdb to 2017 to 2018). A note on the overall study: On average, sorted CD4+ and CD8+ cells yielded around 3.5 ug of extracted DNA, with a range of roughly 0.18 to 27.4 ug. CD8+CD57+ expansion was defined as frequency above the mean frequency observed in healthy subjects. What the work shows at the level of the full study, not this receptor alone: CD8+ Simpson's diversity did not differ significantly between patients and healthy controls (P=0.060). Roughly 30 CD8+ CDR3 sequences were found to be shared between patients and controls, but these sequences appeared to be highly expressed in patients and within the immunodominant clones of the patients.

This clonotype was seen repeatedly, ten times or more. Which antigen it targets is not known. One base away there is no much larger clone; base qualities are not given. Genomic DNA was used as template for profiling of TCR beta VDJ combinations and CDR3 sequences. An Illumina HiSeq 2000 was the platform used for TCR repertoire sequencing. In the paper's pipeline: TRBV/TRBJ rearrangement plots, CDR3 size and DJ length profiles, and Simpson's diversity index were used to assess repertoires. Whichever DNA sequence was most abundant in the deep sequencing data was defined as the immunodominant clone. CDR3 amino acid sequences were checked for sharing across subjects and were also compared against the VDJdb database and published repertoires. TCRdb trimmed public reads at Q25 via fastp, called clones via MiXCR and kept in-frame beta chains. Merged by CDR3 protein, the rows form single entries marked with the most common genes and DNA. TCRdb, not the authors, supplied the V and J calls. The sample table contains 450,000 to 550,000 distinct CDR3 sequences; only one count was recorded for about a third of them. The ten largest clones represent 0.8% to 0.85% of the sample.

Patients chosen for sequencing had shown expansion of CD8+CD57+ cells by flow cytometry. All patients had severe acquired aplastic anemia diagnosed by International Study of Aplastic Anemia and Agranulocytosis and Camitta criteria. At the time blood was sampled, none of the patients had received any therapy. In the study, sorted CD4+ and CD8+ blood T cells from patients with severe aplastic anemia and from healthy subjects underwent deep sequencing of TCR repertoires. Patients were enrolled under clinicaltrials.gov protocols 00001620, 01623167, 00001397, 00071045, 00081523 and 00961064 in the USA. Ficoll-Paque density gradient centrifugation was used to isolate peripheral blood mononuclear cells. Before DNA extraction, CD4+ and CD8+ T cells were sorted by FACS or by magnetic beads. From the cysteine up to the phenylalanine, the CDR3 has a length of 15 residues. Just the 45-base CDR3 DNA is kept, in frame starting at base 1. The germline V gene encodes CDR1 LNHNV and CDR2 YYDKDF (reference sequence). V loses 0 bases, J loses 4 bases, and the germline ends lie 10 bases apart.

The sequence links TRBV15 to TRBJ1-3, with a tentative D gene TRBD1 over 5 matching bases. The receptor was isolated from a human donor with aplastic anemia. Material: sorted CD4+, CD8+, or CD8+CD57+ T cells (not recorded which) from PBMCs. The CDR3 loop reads CATSRDSGGGNTIYF. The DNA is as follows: TGTGCCACCAGCAGAGATTCTGGGGGAGGAAACACCATATATTTT.